This TCR beta chain is from a study of OX40 agonist ivuxolimab in advanced cancers. Overall study: Therapy given before enrollment (anti-PD-1, anti-PD-L1 or anti-CTLA-4) was allowed, and roughly 41% had some.

Trimming stripped 1 base from V and 12 bases from J, with 13 bases between. There are 13 residues in the CDR3. Germline V gene data show CDR1 as SGHTA and CDR2 as FQGNSA. Study-level points and caveats: Low levels of normalized T-cell clonal expansion also appeared in some nonresponders. More expanded clones were seen, on average, in CD8+ T cells than in CD4+.

Generated by immunoSEQ multiplex PCR, the TCRdb table keeps only in-frame clones and is missing some. The sample shows 50,000 to 65,000 clones, approximately 80% of them seen only once. With respect to this clone: What it binds is unknown.

The genes are TRBV7-2 and TRBJ1-5; D is undetermined. The specimen comprised CD4+ or CD8+ T cells sorted from blood, sampled in a trial of the OX40 agonist ivuxolimab. The TCR comes from an adult with an advanced solid tumor such as melanoma, head and neck, liver or kidney cancer. Written as DNA, the CDR3 is TGTGCCAGCAGCTTAGGTTTTACGGGGATCCAGCATTTT. Translating it yields CASSLGFTGIQHF.